This T cell receptor (beta chain) was retrieved from a study of CD8+ T cells in alopecia areata. RNA, once extracted, was reverse transcribed into cDNA for use as the sequencing template. Here immunoSEQ multiplex PCR was the method, and the copy in TCRdb shows in-frame clones only, minus some. Among around 34,000 clones, 45% to 60% were seen once, and the ten largest hold around 40%. Notes on the study in general: An increase in clonality over normal scalp was evident in lesional scalp, especially alopecia totalis/universalis.

Trimming took off 0 bases at V and 2 bases at J, with 20 bases between the two ends. The CDR3 length is 18 residues. Germline V lookup: CDR1 MGHRA, CDR2 YSYEKL. For this clone: Its matching antigen is unknown.

Alopecia areata patients had lesional scalp punch biopsies and peripheral blood taken from them. The chain couples TRBV4-1 to TRBJ2-7; weak D call: TRBD2 (5 bases). The sequenced sample consisted of NKG2D-high CD8+ T cells sorted from blood. This TCR was sampled from a human donor with alopecia areata. This CDR3 is CASSQEASRAPRAYEQYF. As DNA, the CDR3 is TGCGCCAGCAGCCAAGAAGCGTCGAGGGCCCCCCGGGCCTACGAGCAGTACTTC.